The clone carrying this TCR beta chain was counted a single time. Sequencing was performed with immunoSEQ multiplex PCR; in TCRdb, only in-frame clones are kept and a portion is missing. In the table there are roughly 84,000 clones, 85% to 95% of which are singletons. The record originates from a study of T cell changes during pregnancy in multiple sclerosis. The receptor's source is a female donor in good health, enrolled as a control in a pregnancy study. Here the sequenced sample was peripheral blood, taken in the third trimester of pregnancy.

The DNA for the CDR3 is TGTGCCAGCAGCCCTATAGGAGGAGCCACCGGGGAGCTGTTTTTT. Its protein is CASSPIGGATGELFF. This chain joins TRBV27 and TRBJ2-2; D might be TRBD2 (5 bases). Trimming pared 6 bases from V and 4 bases from J, leaving 15 bases between. CDR3 length: 15 residues. Germline V lookup: CDR1 MNHEY, CDR2 SMNVEV (reference sequence).